The 31 T cell receptor beta chains presented below share a single source sample, sequenced in a study of CD8 T cells in ankylosing spondylitis. MiXCR, applied by TCRdb to the 5' RACE reads, yields one record per CDR3 protein. The sample includes about 190,000 distinct CDR3 sequences, over 10% seen only once; the top ten take about 10%. Input material: blood, either unsorted or a sorted T cell fraction (not recorded which). The receptor source for this set is a female donor with ankylosing spondylitis or in good health (not recorded which).

The V and J genes are TRBV7-2 and TRBJ2-3; possible D gene TRBD2, 6 bases. The length of the CDR3 is 18 residues. Trimming removed 2 bases at V and 2 bases at J, with 20 bases between. Germline CDR1 and CDR2: SGHTA and FQGNSA. This chain's CDR3 is CASSLSPLGGGITDTQYF. CDR3 in DNA: TGTGCCAGCAGCTTATCGCCCCTGGGGGGAGGAATCACAGATACGCAGTATTTT.

This clonotype occurred a few times. Here the CDR3 reads CASSLVAGTYNEQFF. Here the CDR3 DNA reads TGTGCCAGCAGCTTAGTAGCGGGCACCTACAATGAGCAGTTCTTC. This sequence joins TRBV7-2 and TRBJ2-1; TRBD2 matches 7 bases. This CDR3 is 15 amino acids long. V shed 1 base, J shed 2 bases, and the junction held 2 bases outside the gene matches. Germline V lookup: CDR1 SGHTA, CDR2 FQGNSA.

This clonotype was seen ten or more times. This sequence joins TRBV11-3 and TRBJ2-1, with D uncertain. Per the germline V gene, CDR1 is SGHNT and CDR2 is YENEEA. CDR3 length: 13 residues. V lost 6 bases and J lost 0, with 6 bases in between. CDR3 region: CASRWDSYNEQFF. CDR3 nucleotide sequence: TGTGCCAGCAGGTGGGACTCCTACAATGAGCAGTTCTTC.

This clonotype was recorded at least ten times. The V call is TRBV7-2, the J call TRBJ2-1; 8 nucleotides agree with TRBD1. CDR1 SGHTA and CDR2 FQGNSA come from the germline V gene. Losses at the gene ends were 6 bases for V and 8 bases for J; bases not matched to a gene: 9. CDR3 length: 14 amino acids. CDR3 coding DNA: TGTGCCAGCAGACTCCAGACAGGGGATGATGAGCAGTTCTTC. Its translation is CASRLQTGDDEQFF.

This clonotype has just one count. The chain employs TRBV11-3 and TRBJ2-3, with D perhaps TRBD1 or TRBD2 (5 bases each). Germline-derived CDR1 and CDR2 are SGHNT and YENEEA. The V gene lost 3 bases and the J gene lost 4 bases, with 23 bases spanning the gap. This CDR3 comprises 18 residues. The CDR3: CASSFGARGAVWADTQYF. The CDR3 region has the DNA TGTGCCAGCAGCTTTGGAGCGAGGGGAGCGGTATGGGCAGATACGCAGTATTTT. Full variable domain (outside the CDR3, taken from reference TRBV11-3 and TRBJ2-3): EAGVVQSPRYKIIEKKQPVAFWCNPISGHNTLYWYLQNLGQGPELLIRYENEEAVDDSQLPKDRFSAERLKGVDSTLKIQPAELGDSAVYLCASSFGARGAVWADTQYFGPGTRLTVL.

Details on this clonotype: A much larger clone sits a single nucleotide away, making a read error possible. The CDR3: CASSLAAIVGYIF. DNA of the CDR3: TGTGCCAGCAGCTTAGCGGCTATAGTAGGCTACATCTTC. The chain couples TRBV7-2 to TRBJ1-2; D remains ambiguous. The CDR3 is 13 residues long. Germline assignment: CDR1 SGHTA and CDR2 FQGNSA.

Remarks on this clonotype: This may stem from a read error, because a much larger clone lies one nucleotide away. This chain links TRBV21-1 with TRBJ2-5; the table's D call TRBD2 went unverified against the DNA. TRBV21-1 constitutes a pseudogene. This CDR3 has 12 residues. CDR3 sequence (DNA): TGTGCCGGGGGGGGGAGTAGCGAGACCCAGTACTTC. It translates to CAGGGSSETQYF.

CDR3 amino acids: CASSLRTSETQYF. The CDR3 DNA is TGTGCCAGCAGCCTCCGGACTAGCGAGACCCAGTACTTC. The rearrangement links TRBV7-2 to TRBJ2-5, with 8 bases fitting TRBD2. CDR3 length: 13 amino acids. Per the germline V gene, CDR1 is SGHTA and CDR2 is FQGNSA. With 5 bases clipped from V and 5 bases from J, the junction kept 4 bases outside the gene matches.

The sample holds a few counts of this clonotype. The genes are TRBV6-1 and TRBJ2-1; 14 nucleotides align to TRBD2. CDR1 MNHNS and CDR2 SASEGT come from the germline V gene. This CDR3 has 14 amino acids. Losses at the gene ends were 10 bases for V and 6 bases for J; bases not matched to a gene: 5. The CDR3 coding sequence is TGTGCCATCGGGACTAGCGGGAGTATCAATGAGCAGTTCTTC. It specifies CAIGTSGSINEQFF.

The sample holds a few counts of this clonotype. The chain recombines TRBV7-3 with TRBJ2-7; TRBD2 matches 8 bases. J lost 0 bases, V lost 5 bases, and 9 bases had no gene match. The CDR3 loop spans 16 amino acids. From germline, CDR1 is SGHTA and CDR2 FQGTGA. The CDR3 DNA reads as TGTGCCAGCAGCACCGTATTGCGGGGGGACTCCTACGAGCAGTACTTC. It is translated as CASSTVLRGDSYEQYF.

The rearrangement links TRBV10-3 to TRBJ2-2, with a tentative D call TRBD2 (6 bases). This CDR3 contains 14 residues. The germline CDR1 and CDR2 sequences are ENHRY and SYGVKD. The V end lost 4 bases, the J end lost 4 bases, and 10 bases lay between the germline ends. CDR3 coding DNA: TGTGCCATCAGTGGACTAGAGACCACCGGGGAGCTGTTTTTT. This sequence encodes CAISGLETTGELFF.

V is TRBV7-9 and J is TRBJ2-7; weak D call: TRBD2 (7 bases). Trimming took 6 bases from V and 0 from J, leaving 15 bases between them. This CDR3 is built from 15 residues. Looked up from germline, CDR1 is SEHNR and CDR2 is FQNEAQ (reference sequence). As DNA, the CDR3 is TGTGCCAGCAGGGCGGGGGCAGGGAGCTCCTACGAGCAGTACTTC. Translation: CASRAGAGSSYEQYF.

V and J are TRBV24-1 and TRBJ2-5, with D possibly being TRBD2 (5 bases). Germline CDR1 is KGHDR and CDR2 is SFDVKD. This CDR3 contains 13 residues. V was pared by 5 bases and J by 2 bases, with 8 bases between. The CDR3 here is CATSAPGQETQYF. The DNA for the CDR3 is TGTGCCACCAGTGCACCGGGGCAAGAGACCCAGTACTTC.

The J gene is TRBJ1-5, the V gene TRBV19; D not certain. This CDR3 contains 14 residues. Trimming cost V 6 bases and J 2 bases, with 11 bases left between them. Germline assignment: CDR1 LNHDA and CDR2 SQIVND (reference sequence). This chain's CDR3 is CASSGPTGNQPQHF. DNA for the CDR3: TGTGCCAGTAGCGGGCCTACGGGCAATCAGCCCCAGCATTTT.

This clonotype was detected a few times. The V call is TRBV29-1, the J call TRBJ2-3, with a tentative D call TRBD1 (5 bases). V dropped 4 bases and J dropped 3 bases, with 8 bases sitting between them. The CDR3 spans 12 residues. Germline CDR1 SQVTM, CDR2 ANQGSEA. The CDR3 nucleotides read TGCAGCGTTGGGGGCATAACAGATACGCAGTATTTT. This encodes CSVGGITDTQYF.

This clonotype was observed at least ten times. The V gene is TRBV24-1, the J gene TRBJ2-3; D perhaps matches TRBD2 (6 bases). CDR3 length: 17 amino acids. V was shortened by 3 bases and J by 1 base, with 16 bases between the two germline ends. Germline CDR1 and CDR2: KGHDR and SFDVKD. The CDR3 DNA sequence: TGTGCCACCAGTGATGTGCGGGACTTCGGGGGCACAGATACGCAGTATTTT. Protein product: CATSDVRDFGGTDTQYF.

This clonotype was counted ten times or more. The CDR3 DNA reads TGTGCCAGCAGTGAGATTGCCTTTACCGGCCATCAGCATTTT. Residues: CASSEIAFTGHQHF. This chain uses TRBV6-1 with TRBJ1-5; D gene ambiguous. The V and J ends lost 3 bases and 13 bases respectively, with 19 bases between them. The CDR3 extends over 14 amino acids. CDR1 MNHNS and CDR2 SASEGT come from the germline V gene.

This clonotype has a count of ten or more. The J gene is TRBJ1-5, the V gene TRBV12-3 or TRBV12-4; D remains ambiguous. V lost 7 bases, J lost 1 base, and 5 bases lay in between. The CDR3 loop spans 12 amino acids. The CDR3 is CASTESNQPQHF. The DNA for the CDR3 is TGTGCCAGCACGGAAAGCAATCAGCCCCAGCATTTT.

The rearrangement links TRBV20-1 to TRBJ2-5; D is perhaps TRBD2 (6 bases). V was shortened by 3 bases and J by 2 bases, with 16 bases between the two germline ends. Germline V lookup: CDR1 DFQATT, CDR2 SNEGSKA (reference sequence). The CDR3 is made up of 15 amino acids. This chain's CDR3 is CSARPRGIPQETQYF. CDR3 sequence (DNA): TGCAGTGCTAGGCCCCGGGGGATACCTCAAGAGACCCAGTACTTC.

V usage is TRBV18 and J usage is TRBJ2-1; D might be TRBD1 (5 bases). Germline assignment: CDR1 KGHSH and CDR2 LQKENI. Trimming stripped 6 bases from V and 0 bases from J, with 9 bases between. The CDR3 has 14 amino acids. The CDR3 protein is CASSPDSSYNEQFF. In DNA, the CDR3 is TGTGCCAGCTCTCCCGACAGCTCCTACAATGAGCAGTTCTTC.

This clonotype was recorded many times. This rearrangement joins TRBV27 to TRBJ2-3, with a tentative D call TRBD1 (6 bases). The germline CDR1 and CDR2 sequences are MNHEY and SMNVEV (reference sequence). This CDR3 is 18 amino acids long. Deletions cut 6 bases from V and 0 bases from J, with 22 bases between. The CDR3 protein is CASRPTDRLTPSTDTQYF. The CDR3 nucleotides are TGTGCCAGCAGACCAACCGACAGGCTAACCCCTAGCACAGATACGCAGTATTTT.

This clonotype was seen repeatedly, ten times or more. The DNA of the CDR3 is TGCAGCGTTGCTAGGGCGACCTCCGCTGATGGCTACACCTTC. Its protein is CSVARATSADGYTF. This chain joins TRBV29-1 and TRBJ1-2, with D hard to call. V lost 4 bases and J lost 6, with 18 bases in between. CDR1 SQVTM and CDR2 ANQGSEA come from the germline V gene. The CDR3 length is 14 residues.

Many counts were recorded for this clonotype. V usage is TRBV6-5 and J usage is TRBJ1-4, with unresolved D. V was pared by 7 bases and J by 5 bases, with 5 bases between. The CDR3 consists of 11 residues. Germline loops: CDR1 MNHEY, CDR2 SVGAGI. The CDR3 coding sequence is TGTGCCAGCACTAGAAATGAAAAACTGTTTTTT. It yields the protein CASTRNEKLFF.

This clonotype was counted many times. The rearrangement links TRBV5-5 to TRBJ2-7, with 8 bases that match TRBD1. The V segment lost 4 bases and the J segment 2 bases; nucleotides outside the gene matches: 2. This CDR3 spans 13 amino acids. The germline CDR1 and CDR2 sequences are SGHKS and YYEKEE (reference sequence). DNA for the CDR3: TGTGCCAGCAGCCGACAGGGGACCTACGAGCAGTACTTC. Its protein is CASSRQGTYEQYF.

In its sample, this clonotype was seen many times. The chain combines TRBV5-1 with TRBJ2-2, with 7 bases lining up with TRBD2. Germline CDR1 reads SGHRS; CDR2 reads YFSETQ. This CDR3 contains 13 residues. The J segment lost 6 bases and the V segment lost 1 base, leaving 0 bases of the junction unmatched. CDR3 coding DNA: TGCGCCAGCAGCTTGAGCGGGGCCGGGGAGCTGTTTTTT. Protein sequence: CASSLSGAGELFF. Together with reference TRBV5-1 and TRBJ2-2, the CDR3 gives the full variable domain: KAGVTQTPRYLIKTRGQQVTLSCSPISGHRSVSWYQQTPGQGLQFLFEYFSETQRNKGNFPGRFSGRQFSNSRSEMNVSTLELGDSALYLCASSLSGAGELFFGEGSRLTVL.

This clonotype showed up just a few times. V is TRBV15 and J is TRBJ2-3, with 9 positions matching TRBD1. Unmatched junction bases numbered 6, after V lost 0 bases and J lost 5 bases. From germline, CDR1 is LNHNV and CDR2 YYDKDF (reference sequence). This CDR3 is 16 amino acids long. CDR3 DNA sequence: TGTGCCACCAGCAGAGATCGGGGACAGGGTCGAGATACGCAGTATTTT. Translating it yields CATSRDRGQGRDTQYF.

The chain employs TRBV20-1 and TRBJ2-7, with D perhaps TRBD2 (6 bases). The germline CDR1 and CDR2 sequences are DFQATT and SNEGSKA (reference sequence). This CDR3 contains 14 residues. V gave up 5 bases and J gave up 0 bases, with 14 bases separating them. DNA for the CDR3: TGCAGTGCTCACCGGGACTCTAGCTCCTACGAGCAGTACTTC. As protein: CSAHRDSSSYEQYF.

This clonotype was recorded many times. The V gene is TRBV6-2 or TRBV6-3, the J gene TRBJ2-1, with a weak D call TRBD1 (6 bases). The CDR3 extends over 16 amino acids. Germline CDR1 is MNHEY and CDR2 is SVGEGT. Trimming pared 6 bases from V and 0 bases from J, leaving 15 bases between. In DNA, the CDR3 is TGTGCCAGCAGAAGACACAGGGAAAGCTCCTACAATGAGCAGTTCTTC. Its translation: CASRRHRESSYNEQFF.

This clonotype occurred many times. J is TRBJ2-3 and V is TRBV7-7; the match to TRBD2 covers 8 bases. The CDR3 consists of 14 residues. The V gene's germline CDR1 is SSHAT and CDR2 FNYEAQ (reference sequence). The CDR3 is CASALAGRTDTQYF. As DNA, the CDR3 is TGTGCTAGCGCCCTAGCGGGCCGCACAGATACGCAGTATTTT.

This clonotype was picked up many times. V usage is TRBV6-2 or TRBV6-3 and J usage is TRBJ1-5; 7 bases line up with TRBD1. The germline CDR1 and CDR2 sequences are MNHEY and SVGEGT. The CDR3 is 13 residues long. With V trimmed by 9 bases and J by 4 bases, 6 bases remained unmatched. The CDR3 spells CASQGVGNQPQHF. DNA of the CDR3: TGTGCCAGTCAGGGGGTCGGAAATCAGCCCCAGCATTTT.

This clonotype came up many times. The chain joins TRBV5-1 to TRBJ2-3; 12 nucleotides agree with TRBD2. The CDR3 consists of 15 residues. Germline assignment: CDR1 SGHRS and CDR2 YFSETQ. After removal of 1 base from V and 3 bases from J, the junction contained 0 bases not matched to a gene. The CDR3 nucleotides are TGCGCCAGCAGCTTGACTAGCGGGAGGACAGATACGCAGTATTTT. Translation gives CASSLTSGRTDTQYF. The full variable domain, in which reference TRBV5-1 and TRBJ2-3 provide the parts outside the CDR3, is KAGVTQTPRYLIKTRGQQVTLSCSPISGHRSVSWYQQTPGQGLQFLFEYFSETQRNKGNFPGRFSGRQFSNSRSEMNVSTLELGDSALYLCASSLTSGRTDTQYFGPGTRLTVL.